This TCR beta chain came from a study of OX40 agonist ivuxolimab in advanced cancers. The CDR3 loop spans 13 amino acids. In germline, CDR1 is MGHDK, CDR2 SYGVNS. The V gene end was trimmed by 7 bases and the J gene end by 5 bases; junction bases not matched to a gene: 4. Points on this clone: Other nucleotide sequences in the sample specify the same CDR3.

Assay used: immunoSEQ multiplex PCR; TCRdb lists only in-frame clones, some missing. In the table there are about 68,000 clones, roughly 80% of which are singletons. The clonotype comes from an adult with an advanced solid tumor such as melanoma, head and neck, liver or kidney cancer. Sequences were derived from CD4+ or CD8+ T cells sorted from blood, sampled in a trial of the OX40 agonist ivuxolimab. The J gene is TRBJ2-3, the V gene TRBV25-1; the match to TRBD2 covers 9 bases. CDR3 protein: CASTPAGGDTQYF. The CDR3 coding sequence is TGTGCCAGCACCCCAGCGGGGGGAGATACGCAGTATTTT.